This T cell receptor beta chain was identified in a study of blood T cell repertoires in COVID-19. Across the study: In each case, the material was cDNA or gDNA derived from T cells, B-cell-depleted T cells, or PBMCs.

Clinical history as reported by participants underpinned cohort assignment. Libraries were prepared by immunoSEQ multiplex PCR; TCRdb keeps only in-frame clonotypes and omits some of them. Among about 220,000 clones listed, about 86% were seen once. V lost 0 bases, J lost 5 bases, and 15 bases lay in between. The CDR3 has 15 amino acids. CDR1 and CDR2 from the germline V gene are SGHRS and YFSETQ. The material sequenced was PBMCs or T cells enriched from blood (not recorded which). J is TRBJ2-7 and V is TRBV5-1; tentative D call: TRBD1 (5 bases). The clonotype was recovered from a woman in her thirties or forties with acute COVID-19. The CDR3 DNA follows: TGCGCCAGCAGCTTGGACGGGCAGGGTGGAGACGAGCAGTACTTC. Translating gives CASSLDGQGGDEQYF.